Following are 20 T cell receptor beta chains from one sample sequenced in a study of cytomegalovirus exposure and HLA in healthy donors. PCR was performed using 60 Vbeta and 13 Jbeta primers. TCRdb's copy holds only in-frame clones and misses some; the assay was immunoSEQ multiplex PCR. The table has roughly 40,000 clones, about 84% seen once; the top ten hold around 3%. The sample taken for sequencing was PBMCs. These receptors all stem from a man in his fifties in good health and CMV-seronegative.

The chain employs TRBV6-5 and TRBJ2-3, with D perhaps TRBD1 (5 bases). CDR1 MNHEY and CDR2 SVGAGI come from the germline V gene. Trimming pared 4 bases from V and 0 bases from J, leaving 8 bases between. The CDR3 totals 14 residues. DNA for the CDR3: TGTGCCAGCAGTTCGCAGGGCAGCACAGATACGCAGTATTTT. The encoded protein is CASSSQGSTDTQYF.

J is TRBJ2-1 and V is TRBV27; 9 nucleotides match TRBD1. Germline V gene data show CDR1 as MNHEY and CDR2 as SMNVEV (reference sequence). V lost 2 bases and J lost 8; bases outside the gene matches: 13. This CDR3 comprises 17 residues. CDR3: CASSLVDSDRGIHEQFF. The CDR3 bases are TGTGCCAGCAGTTTAGTCGACTCGGACAGGGGAATCCATGAGCAGTTCTTC.

The chain couples TRBV4-2 to TRBJ2-1; D may be TRBD1 (5 bases). CDR3 length equals 17 residues. Germline CDR1 reads LGHNA; CDR2 reads YNFKEQ. Deletions cut 0 bases from V and 6 bases from J, with 18 bases between. CDR3 bases: TGTGCCAGCAGCCAAGATCCCAAGGATCCAGGGTTCAATGAGCAGTTCTTC. Its protein is CASSQDPKDPGFNEQFF.

The chain is built from TRBV6-6 and TRBJ1-1; D may be TRBD1 (6 bases). The V gene lost 2 bases and the J gene lost 3 bases, with 16 bases spanning the gap. This CDR3 is 16 amino acids long. CDR1 and CDR2 (germline): MNHNY, SVGAGI (reference sequence). CDR3 protein: CASSYGTGPEYTEAFF. In DNA form, the CDR3 reads TGTGCCAGCAGTTACGGCACAGGGCCGGAGTACACTGAAGCTTTCTTT.

This clone was found once. The V and J genes are TRBV2 and TRBJ2-1; 13 bases fit TRBD2. This CDR3 region has 17 residues. Germline V gene lookup returns CDR1 SNHLY and CDR2 FYNNEI. V dropped 4 bases and J dropped 1; count of bases not matched to a gene: 4. CDR3 bases: TGTGCCAGCAGTGGACTAGCGGGGGGCGGATCCTACAATGAGCAGTTCTTC. Translation gives CASSGLAGGGSYNEQFF.

CDR3 residues: CASNRGGRSYEQYF. The CDR3 DNA is TGTGCCAGCAACAGGGGCGGGAGGTCCTACGAGCAGTACTTC. The chain links TRBV2 to TRBJ2-7; tentative D call: TRBD2 (8 bases). The V end was cut by 7 bases, the J end by 1 base, with 14 bases between. CDR1 and CDR2 from the germline V gene are SNHLY and FYNNEI. This CDR3 has 14 residues.

The chain joins TRBV19 to TRBJ1-2; 7 positions match TRBD1. Germline trimming cut 7 bases from V and 2 bases from J; bases unmatched to any gene: 7. Germline CDR1 LNHDA, CDR2 SQIVND (reference sequence). The CDR3 sequence is 14 residues long. CDR3 nucleotide sequence: TGTGCCAGTACGGACAGGTCCTTCAACTATGGCTACACCTTC. Translated: CASTDRSFNYGYTF.

J is TRBJ2-1 and V is TRBV7-8, with 15 bases aligning to TRBD2. Germline V gene lookup returns CDR1 SGHVS and CDR2 FQNEAQ. CDR3 size: 15 residues. With 5 bases clipped from V and 9 bases from J, the junction kept 5 bases outside the gene matches. The CDR3 DNA sequence: TGTGCCAGCAGCGGACTAGCGGGAGGGTTCGGTGAGCAGTTCTTC. Protein product: CASSGLAGGFGEQFF.

CDR3 sequence: CSARGGMTQYF. In DNA form, the CDR3 reads TGCAGTGCTAGAGGCGGAATGACGCAGTATTTT. The V gene is TRBV20-1, the J gene TRBJ2-3; D gene ambiguous. Germline CDR1 DFQATT, CDR2 SNEGSKA (reference sequence). The length of the CDR3 is 11 residues. Trimming shortened V by 1 base and J by 9 bases, and 8 bases separated the two germline ends.

This chain connects TRBV28 to TRBJ2-5; D is possibly TRBD2 (6 bases). Trimming left V 2 bases short and J 5 bases short, with 12 bases between. The CDR3 is made up of 14 amino acids. CDR1 and CDR2 from the germline V gene are MDHEN and SYDVKM. The CDR3 protein is CASSLQGGIETQYF. CDR3 sequence (DNA): TGTGCCAGCAGTTTACAGGGCGGGATCGAGACCCAGTACTTC. The whole variable domain, filled in from reference TRBV28 and TRBJ2-5, reads DVKVTQSSRYLVKRTGEKVFLECVQDMDHENMFWYRQDPGLGLRLIYFSYDVKMKEKGDIPEGYSVSREKKERFSLILESASTNQTSMYLCASSLQGGIETQYFGPGTRLLVL.

V and J are TRBV10-1 and TRBJ2-3; 7 bases map to TRBD2. Trimming took 5 bases from V and 6 from J; bases not matched to a gene: 14. Germline V lookup: CDR1 WNHNN, CDR2 SYGVQD (reference sequence). This CDR3 is built from 16 residues. CDR3 sequence reads: CASSSKIAGQRDTQYF. CDR3 sequence (DNA): TGCGCCAGCAGTTCTAAAATAGCGGGCCAAAGGGATACGCAGTATTTT.

V usage is TRBV7-2 and J usage is TRBJ2-7, with TRBD2 matching 11 bases. Germline lookup yields CDR1 SGHTA and CDR2 FQGNSA. With V trimmed by 5 bases and J by 6 bases, 6 bases remained unmatched. There are 14 residues in the CDR3. The DNA of the CDR3 is TGTGCCAGCAGCACATTTAGCGGGAGGGTCGAGCAGTACTTC. Translating gives CASSTFSGRVEQYF.

The rearrangement links TRBV6-1 to TRBJ1-2; 9 bases agree with TRBD1. Per the germline V gene, CDR1 is MNHNS and CDR2 is SASEGT. Trimming at V came to 4 bases and at J to 4 bases, leaving 10 bases not matched to a gene. The CDR3 sequence is 16 residues long. This chain's CDR3 is CASSVTGTGLSYGYTF. In nucleotides, the CDR3 is TGTGCCAGCAGTGTCACCGGGACAGGGCTCTCCTATGGCTACACCTTC.

The J gene is TRBJ2-7, the V gene TRBV9, with TRBD2 identical over 13 bases. The CDR3 totals 15 residues. Germline-derived CDR1 and CDR2 are SGDLS and YYNGEE. Losses at the gene ends were 0 bases for V and 4 bases for J; bases not matched to a gene: 1. The CDR3 protein is CASSVGTSGSYEQYF. CDR3 bases: TGTGCCAGCAGCGTAGGGACTAGCGGGAGTTACGAGCAGTACTTC.

The rearrangement joins TRBV19 to TRBJ2-5, with 8 bases fitting TRBD2. The V segment lost 3 bases and the J segment 1 base; nucleotides outside the gene matches: 1. Germline assignment: CDR1 LNHDA and CDR2 SQIVND (reference sequence). The length of the CDR3 is 14 residues. The CDR3 here is CASSIGRGQETQYF. The CDR3 DNA is TGTGCCAGTAGTATCGGGAGGGGCCAAGAGACCCAGTACTTC.

The chain employs TRBV7-2 and TRBJ1-2, with TRBD1 matching 8 bases. V shed 5 bases and J 4 bases; nucleotides not matched to a gene: 9. This CDR3 comprises 15 residues. From germline, CDR1 is SGHTA and CDR2 FQGNSA. The chain's CDR3 is CASSISQGAGYGYTF. Written as DNA, the CDR3 is TGTGCCAGCAGCATCTCCCAGGGGGCTGGCTATGGCTACACCTTC.

V and J are TRBV2 and TRBJ2-7; maybe TRBD1 (5 bases). The germline V gene has CDR1 SNHLY and CDR2 FYNNEI. Trimming removed 6 bases at V and 3 bases at J, with 6 bases between. The CDR3 covers 11 residues. The CDR3 region is CASSDSYEQYF. DNA for the CDR3: TGTGCCAGCAGCGACAGCTACGAGCAGTACTTC.

The V call is TRBV7-2, the J call TRBJ1-1, with a weak D call TRBD1 (5 bases). Trimming cost V 5 bases and J 0 bases, with 10 bases left between them. CDR3 length: 14 residues. Germline-derived CDR1 and CDR2 are SGHTA and FQGNSA. CDR3 sequence reads: CASSAQAMNTEAFF. The CDR3 DNA reads TGTGCCAGCAGCGCACAGGCTATGAACACTGAAGCTTTCTTT.

This clone showed up just once. This chain uses TRBV5-1 with TRBJ1-3, with unresolved D. The ends were cut back, 0 bases at V and 4 bases at J, with 8 bases in the middle. CDR1 SGHRS and CDR2 YFSETQ come from the germline V gene. CDR3 length: 14 residues. DNA of the CDR3: TGCGCCAGCAGCTTGGCCGGGGTCGGAAACACCATATATTTT. This gives the protein CASSLAGVGNTIYF.

This clone occurred a few times. V is TRBV25-1 and J is TRBJ1-4; TRBD1 matches at 8 bases. CDR1 MGHDK and CDR2 SYGVNS come from the germline V gene. The V segment lost 8 bases and the J segment 8 bases; nucleotides outside the gene matches: 10. This CDR3 has 14 amino acids. CDR3 protein: CASYPATGGEKLFF. The CDR3 DNA reads TGTGCCAGCTACCCCGCCACAGGGGGAGAAAAACTGTTTTTT.